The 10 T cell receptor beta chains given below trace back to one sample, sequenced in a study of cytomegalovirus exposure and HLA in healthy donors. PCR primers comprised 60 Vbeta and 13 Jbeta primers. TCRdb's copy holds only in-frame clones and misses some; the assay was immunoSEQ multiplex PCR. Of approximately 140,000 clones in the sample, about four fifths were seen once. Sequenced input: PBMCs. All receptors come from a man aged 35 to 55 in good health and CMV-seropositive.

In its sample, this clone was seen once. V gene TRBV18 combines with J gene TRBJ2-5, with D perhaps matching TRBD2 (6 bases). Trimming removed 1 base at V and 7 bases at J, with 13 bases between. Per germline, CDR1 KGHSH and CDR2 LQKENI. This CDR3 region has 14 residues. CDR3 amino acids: CASSPRREEWTQYF. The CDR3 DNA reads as TGTGCCAGCTCACCACGGAGGGAGGAGTGGACCCAGTACTTC.

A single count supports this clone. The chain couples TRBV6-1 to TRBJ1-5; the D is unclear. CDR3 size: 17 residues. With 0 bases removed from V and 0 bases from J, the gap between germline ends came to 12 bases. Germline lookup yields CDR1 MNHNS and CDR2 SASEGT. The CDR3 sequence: CASSEAMGDYSNQPQHF. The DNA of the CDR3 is TGTGCCAGCAGTGAAGCGATGGGCGATTATAGCAATCAGCCCCAGCATTTT.

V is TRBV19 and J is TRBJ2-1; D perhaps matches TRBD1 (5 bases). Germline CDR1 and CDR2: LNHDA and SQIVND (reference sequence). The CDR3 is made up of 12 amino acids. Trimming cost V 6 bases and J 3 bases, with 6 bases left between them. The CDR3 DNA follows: TGTGCCAGTAGGCAGGGCTACAATGAGCAGTTCTTC. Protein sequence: CASRQGYNEQFF.

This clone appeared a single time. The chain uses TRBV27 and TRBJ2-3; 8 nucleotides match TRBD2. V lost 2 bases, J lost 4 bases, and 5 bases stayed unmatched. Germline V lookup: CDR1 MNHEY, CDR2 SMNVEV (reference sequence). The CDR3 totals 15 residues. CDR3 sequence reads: CASSLLGRASDTQYF. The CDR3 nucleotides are TGTGCCAGCAGTTTACTCGGGAGGGCCTCAGATACGCAGTATTTT.

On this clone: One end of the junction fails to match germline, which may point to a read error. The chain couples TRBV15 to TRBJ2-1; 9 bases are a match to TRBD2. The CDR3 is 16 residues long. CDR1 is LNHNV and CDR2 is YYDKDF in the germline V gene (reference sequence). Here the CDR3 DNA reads TGTGCCACCAGCGGAGATAGCGGGAGAGATTACAATGAGCAGTTCTTC. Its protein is CATSGDSGRDYNEQFF.

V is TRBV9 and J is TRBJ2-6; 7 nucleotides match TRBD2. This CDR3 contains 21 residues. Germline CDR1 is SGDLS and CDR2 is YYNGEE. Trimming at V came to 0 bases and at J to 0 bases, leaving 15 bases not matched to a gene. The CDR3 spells CASSVVGGGFIPHSGANVLTF. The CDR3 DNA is TGTGCCAGCAGCGTAGTGGGGGGGGGTTTTATCCCCCACTCTGGGGCCAACGTCCTGACTTTC.

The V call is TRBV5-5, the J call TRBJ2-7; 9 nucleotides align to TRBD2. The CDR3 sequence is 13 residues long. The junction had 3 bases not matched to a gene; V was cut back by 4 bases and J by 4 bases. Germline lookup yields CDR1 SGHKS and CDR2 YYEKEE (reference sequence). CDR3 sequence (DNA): TGTGCCAGCAGCGGCGGGGGGGGTTACGAGCAGTACTTC. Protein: CASSGGGGYEQYF.

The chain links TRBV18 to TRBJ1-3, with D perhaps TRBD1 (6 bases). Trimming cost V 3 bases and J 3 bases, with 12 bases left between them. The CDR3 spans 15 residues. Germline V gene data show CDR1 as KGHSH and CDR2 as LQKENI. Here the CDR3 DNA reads TGTGCCAGCTCACCTGGGACAAAACGTGGAAACACCATATATTTT. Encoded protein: CASSPGTKRGNTIYF.

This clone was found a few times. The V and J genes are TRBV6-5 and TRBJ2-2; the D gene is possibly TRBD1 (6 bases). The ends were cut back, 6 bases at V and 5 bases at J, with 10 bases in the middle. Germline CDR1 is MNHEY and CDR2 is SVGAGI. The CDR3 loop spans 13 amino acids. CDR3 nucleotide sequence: TGTGCCAGCAGCAACAGGGAAACCGGGGAGCTGTTTTTT. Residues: CASSNRETGELFF.

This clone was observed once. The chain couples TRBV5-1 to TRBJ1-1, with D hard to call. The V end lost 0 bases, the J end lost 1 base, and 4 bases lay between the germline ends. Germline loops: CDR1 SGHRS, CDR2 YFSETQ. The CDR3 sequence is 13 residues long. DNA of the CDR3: TGCGCCAGCAGCTTGGCCGGGAACACTGAAGCTTTCTTT. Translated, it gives CASSLAGNTEAFF.